This is a list of T cell receptor beta chains from one sample in a study of T cells in Graves' hyperthyroidism and ophthalmopathy. A single record per CDR3 protein comes from TCRdb applying MiXCR to the multiplex PCR reads. The sample lists about 710,000 distinct CDR3 sequences; about 17% were seen once. The sample comprised blood. The receptors shown here come from a man aged 18 to 35 with Graves' hyperthyroidism. Each CDR3 is given with its conserved first and last residue. Fields, in order: J gene, V gene, D gene, clone size, CDR3 DNA, CDR3 protein. The D gene is left open where the match is weak. Size is omitted from some rows. Given values are once, few, many or a class for expanded clones.

>TRBJ2-2|TRBV5-5|.|few
TGTGCCAGCAGCTCTCACTGGGGGAACACCGGGGAGCTGTTTTTT
CASSSHWGNTGELFF
>TRBJ2-5|TRBV12-5|TRBD1|few
TGTGCTAGTGGTGTGGGACAGGCCTCGTGGACCCAGTACTTC
CASGVGQASWTQYF
>TRBJ1-1|TRBV30|TRBD1|.
TGTGCCTGGAGTGAGGACAGGGGGAAAACGAACGCTTTCTTT
CAWSEDRGKTNAFF
>TRBJ2-1|TRBV20-1|.|many
TGCAGTGCTAGAGTCCAGGTCGGGGGCAATGAGCAGTTCTTC
CSARVQVGGNEQFF
>TRBJ2-7|TRBV5-1|TRBD2|many
TGCGCCAGCAGCCCGATGACTAGCGGGAGAGCCGAGCAGTACTTC
CASSPMTSGRAEQYF
>TRBJ2-5|TRBV12-3/TRBV12-4|.|many
TGTGCCAGCAGTACCGGACTGGAGTGGGAGACCCAGTACTTC
CASSTGLEWETQYF
>TRBJ2-3|TRBV6-2/TRBV6-3|TRBD1|few
TGTGCCAGCAGCGATCGACAGGACAGGCTCTGGACAGATACGCAGTATTTT
CASSDRQDRLWTDTQYF
>TRBJ2-6|TRBV27|.|few
TGTGCCAGCAGTATGGAGACAGATTACTCTGGGGCCAACGTCCTGACTTTC
CASSMETDYSGANVLTF
>TRBJ2-1|TRBV11-2|TRBD2|.
TGTGCCAGCAGGCTTCTAGCGGGAAGGGGGAATGAGCAGTTCTTC
CASRLLAGRGNEQFF
>TRBJ2-5|TRBV24-1|.|many
TGTGCCACCAGTGACCCTAAGGGGCGGGAGACCCAGTACTTC
CATSDPKGRETQYF
>TRBJ2-1|TRBV12-3/TRBV12-4|TRBD1|many
TGTGCCAGCGACAGGGGAAGGGGAGATGAGCAGTTCTTC
CASDRGRGDEQFF
>TRBJ2-3|TRBV25-1|.|few
TGTGCCAGCAGTACAGCGGGAGATACGCAGTATTTT
CASSTAGDTQYF
>TRBJ2-3|TRBV7-2|.|few
TGTGCCAGCAGCGGGTATGGAGATACGCAGTATTTT
CASSGYGDTQYF
>TRBJ2-1|TRBV2|TRBD2|.
TGTGCCAGCAGCGCCGGACTAGCGGGAGGAGGACATGAGCAGTTCTTC
CASSAGLAGGGHEQFF
>TRBJ2-5|TRBV28|.|.
TGTGCCAGCAGTGCCTCAAACCAAGAGACCCAGTACTTC
CASSASNQETQYF
>TRBJ2-2|TRBV7-9|.|many
TGTGCCACCAGCCGGGACAGCGGGTCTAGGGCGAACACCGGGGAGCTGTTTTTT
CATSRDSGSRANTGELFF
>TRBJ2-7|TRBV28|.|many
TGTGCCAGCATCGCCGGCTCTTACGAGCAGTACTTC
CASIAGSYEQYF
>TRBJ1-1|TRBV12-3/TRBV12-4|TRBD1|few
TGTGCCAGCCAACAGGGGGCATCCGAAGCTTTCTTT
CASQQGASEAFF
>TRBJ1-2|TRBV12-3/TRBV12-4|.|many
TGTGCCAGCAGACGGACAGCTCTCTATGGCTACACCTTC
CASRRTALYGYTF
>TRBJ2-5|TRBV29-1|TRBD2|many
TGCAGCGTAGAGCGGGGGATACAAGAGACCCAGTACTTC
CSVERGIQETQYF
>TRBJ1-2|TRBV12-3/TRBV12-4|.|many
TGTGCCAGCAGCCCCGGCGGACAGTACTATGGCTACACCTTC
CASSPGGQYYGYTF
>TRBJ2-5|TRBV12-3/TRBV12-4|TRBD2|many
TGTGCCAGCAGTCCGGGACTAGTGGGCGGAGAGACCCAGTACTTC
CASSPGLVGGETQYF
>TRBJ2-3|TRBV4-1|.|.
TGCGCCAGCAGCCAGAGGACACCAAGGCAGGGAGCAGATACGCAGTATTTT
CASSQRTPRQGADTQYF
>TRBJ2-1|TRBV10-1|TRBD2|.
TGCGCCAGCAGTGAAACGGGAGGGCTCTACAATGAGCAGTTCTTC
CASSETGGLYNEQFF
>TRBJ2-7|TRBV6-2/TRBV6-3|.|.
TGTGCCAGCAGTGACGGTCCACCCTACGAGCAGTACTTC
CASSDGPPYEQYF
>TRBJ2-3|TRBV29-1|.|few
TGCAGCGTCTCCGAGTCCACAGATACGCAGTATTTT
CSVSESTDTQYF
>TRBJ2-1|TRBV24-1|TRBD2|few
TGTGCCACCATGGGTAGCGGGAGACCAAACGAGCAGTTCTTC
CATMGSGRPNEQFF
>TRBJ2-1|TRBV6-2/TRBV6-3|.|many
TGTGCCAGCAGCCCCCTAGGGAGGAGCTCCTACAATGAGCAGTTCTTC
CASSPLGRSSYNEQFF
>TRBJ2-1|TRBV5-8|.|few
TGCGCCAGCAGCCATGACTCGAGCTCCTACGAGCAGTTCTTC
CASSHDSSSYEQFF
>TRBJ1-4|TRBV30|.|.
TGTGCCTGGAGTGTACGAGGGGAAAAACTGTTTTTT
CAWSVRGEKLFF
>TRBJ2-5|TRBV29-1|.|many
TGCAGCGTTGCCCCAGGGGCTTCAAGGGAGACCCAGTACTTC
CSVAPGASRETQYF
>TRBJ2-5|TRBV20-1|.|.
TGCAGTGCTAGGATAGACCTTGTCGAGACCCAGTACTTC
CSARIDLVETQYF
>TRBJ2-2|TRBV29-1|TRBD1|.
TGCAGCGTGGGGACAGGGGGCGCAAACGGGGAGCTGTTTTTT
CSVGTGGANGELFF
>TRBJ2-3|TRBV5-1|.|few
TGCGCCAGCAGCCCCCCGGACTTTAGCACAGATACGCAGTATTTT
CASSPPDFSTDTQYF
>TRBJ2-1|TRBV20-1|TRBD1|few
TGCAGTGCTCTCCGGACAGGGCTTAATGAGCAGTTCTTC
CSALRTGLNEQFF
>TRBJ2-3|TRBV27|TRBD1|many
TGTGCCAGCCGGCGGTTGGACAGGGATTTAGATACGCAGTATTTT
CASRRLDRDLDTQYF
>TRBJ2-5|TRBV11-2|TRBD2|many
TGTGCCAGCAGCTTGAGTAGCGGGTTCCTGGAGACCCAGTACTTC
CASSLSSGFLETQYF
>TRBJ2-2|TRBV6-2/TRBV6-3|.|.
TGTGCCAGCAGTGTGTATTGGACAGACCACCCCGGGGAGCTGTTTTTT
CASSVYWTDHPGELFF